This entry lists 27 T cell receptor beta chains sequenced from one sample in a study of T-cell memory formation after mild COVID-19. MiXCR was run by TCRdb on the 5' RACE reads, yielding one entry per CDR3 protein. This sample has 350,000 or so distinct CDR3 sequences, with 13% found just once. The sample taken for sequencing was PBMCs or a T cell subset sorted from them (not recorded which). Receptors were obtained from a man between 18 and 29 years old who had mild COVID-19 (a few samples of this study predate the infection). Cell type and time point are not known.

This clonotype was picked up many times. CDR3 amino acids: CASSLAAGDTDTQYF. DNA for the CDR3: TGTGCCAGCAGCTTAGCTGCCGGGGACACAGATACGCAGTATTTT. This chain links TRBV7-8 with TRBJ2-3, with a possible D match to TRBD2 (5 bases). Per the germline V gene, CDR1 is SGHVS and CDR2 is FQNEAQ. This CDR3 has 15 amino acids. The V end was cut by 0 bases, the J end by 2 bases, with 9 bases between.

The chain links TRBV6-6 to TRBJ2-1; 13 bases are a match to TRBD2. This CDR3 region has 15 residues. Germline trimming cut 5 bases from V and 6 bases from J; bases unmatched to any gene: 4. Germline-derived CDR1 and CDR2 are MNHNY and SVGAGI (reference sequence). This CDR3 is CASSKTSGGPNEQFF. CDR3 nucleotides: TGTGCCAGCAGTAAGACTAGCGGGGGGCCCAATGAGCAGTTCTTC.

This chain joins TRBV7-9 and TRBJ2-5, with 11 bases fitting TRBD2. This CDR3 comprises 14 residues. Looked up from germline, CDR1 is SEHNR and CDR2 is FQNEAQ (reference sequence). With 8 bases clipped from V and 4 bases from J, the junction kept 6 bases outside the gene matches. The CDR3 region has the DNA TGTGCCAGCCGATCCACTAGCGGGGGAGAGACCCAGTACTTC. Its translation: CASRSTSGGETQYF.

CDR3 nucleotide sequence: TGCAGTGCTAGTCCGGCCGGGGAGACCCAGTACTTC. This gives the protein CSASPAGETQYF. The V and J genes are TRBV20-1 and TRBJ2-5; the D is unclear. CDR3 length: 12 amino acids. V lost 3 bases, J lost 5 bases, and 10 bases lay in between. Germline assignment: CDR1 DFQATT and CDR2 SNEGSKA (reference sequence).

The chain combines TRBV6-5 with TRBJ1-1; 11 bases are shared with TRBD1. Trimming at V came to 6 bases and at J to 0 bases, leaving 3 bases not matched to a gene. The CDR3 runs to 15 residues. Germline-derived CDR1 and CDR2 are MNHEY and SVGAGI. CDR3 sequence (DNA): TGTGCCAGCAGAAGGACAGGGGGCATGAACACTGAAGCTTTCTTT. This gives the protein CASRRTGGMNTEAFF.

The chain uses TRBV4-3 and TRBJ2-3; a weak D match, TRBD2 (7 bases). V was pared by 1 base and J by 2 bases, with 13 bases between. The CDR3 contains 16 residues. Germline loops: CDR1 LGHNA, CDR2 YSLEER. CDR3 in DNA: TGCGCCAGCAGCCAAGCGAGCGCGGGGGCCACAGATACGCAGTATTTT. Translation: CASSQASAGATDTQYF.

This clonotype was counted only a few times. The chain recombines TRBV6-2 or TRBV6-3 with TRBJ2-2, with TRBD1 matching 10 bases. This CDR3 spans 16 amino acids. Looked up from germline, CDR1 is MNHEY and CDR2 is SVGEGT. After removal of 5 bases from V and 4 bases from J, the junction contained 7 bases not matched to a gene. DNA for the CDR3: TGTGCCAGCAGTGGCAGGGGACAGGGGACCACCGGGGAGCTGTTTTTT. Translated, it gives CASSGRGQGTTGELFF.

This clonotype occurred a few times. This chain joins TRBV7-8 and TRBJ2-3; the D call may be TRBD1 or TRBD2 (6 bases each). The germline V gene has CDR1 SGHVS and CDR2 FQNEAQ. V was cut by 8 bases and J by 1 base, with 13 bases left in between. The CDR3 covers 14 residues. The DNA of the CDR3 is TGTGCCAGCTACCGAGGGGGGCGCACAGATACGCAGTATTTT. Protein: CASYRGGRTDTQYF. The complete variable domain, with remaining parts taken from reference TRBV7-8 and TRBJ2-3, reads GAGVSQSPRYKVAKRGQDVALRCDPISGHVSLFWYQQALGQGPEFLTYFQNEAQLDKSGLPSDRFFAERPEGSVSTLKIQRTQQEDSAVYLCASYRGGRTDTQYFGPGTRLTVL.

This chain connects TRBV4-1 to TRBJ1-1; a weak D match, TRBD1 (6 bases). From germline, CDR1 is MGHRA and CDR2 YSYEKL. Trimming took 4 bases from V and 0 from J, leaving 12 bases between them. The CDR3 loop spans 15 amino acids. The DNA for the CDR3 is TGCGCCAGCAGCCGACCGGACAGAATGAACACTGAAGCTTTCTTT. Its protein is CASSRPDRMNTEAFF.

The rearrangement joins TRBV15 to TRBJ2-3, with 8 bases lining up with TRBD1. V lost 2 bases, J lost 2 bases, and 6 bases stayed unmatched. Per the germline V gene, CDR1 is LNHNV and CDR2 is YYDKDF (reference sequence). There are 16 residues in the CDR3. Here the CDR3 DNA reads TGTGCCACCAGCAGAAGAAGGACAGGGAACACAGATACGCAGTATTTT. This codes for CATSRRRTGNTDTQYF.

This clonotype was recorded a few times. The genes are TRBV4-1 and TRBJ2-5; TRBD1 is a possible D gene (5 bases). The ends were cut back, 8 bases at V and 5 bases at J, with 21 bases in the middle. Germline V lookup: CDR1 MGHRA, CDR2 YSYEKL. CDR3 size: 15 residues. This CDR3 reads CASCSGQGLSETQYF. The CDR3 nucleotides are TGCGCCAGCTGCTCGGGTCAGGGCCTCTCGGAGACCCAGTACTTC.

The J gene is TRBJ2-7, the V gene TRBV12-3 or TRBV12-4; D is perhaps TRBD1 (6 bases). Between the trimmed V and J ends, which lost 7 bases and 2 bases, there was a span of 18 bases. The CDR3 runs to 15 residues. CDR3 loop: CASTDDRQYPYEQYF. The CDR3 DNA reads TGTGCCAGCACCGACGACAGGCAATACCCCTACGAGCAGTACTTC.

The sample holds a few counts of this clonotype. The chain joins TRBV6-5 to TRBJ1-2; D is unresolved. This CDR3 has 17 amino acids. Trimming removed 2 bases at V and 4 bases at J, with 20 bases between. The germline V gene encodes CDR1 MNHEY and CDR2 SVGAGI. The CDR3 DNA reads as TGTGCCAGCAGTTACACTCAGCCAGGACGTAAGACCTATGGCTACACCTTC. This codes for CASSYTQPGRKTYGYTF.

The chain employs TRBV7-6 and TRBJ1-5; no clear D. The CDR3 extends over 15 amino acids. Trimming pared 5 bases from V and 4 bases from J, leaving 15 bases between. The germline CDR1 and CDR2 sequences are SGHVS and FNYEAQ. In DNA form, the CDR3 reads TGTGCCAGCAGCCCGGCTGGACGTAAAAATCAGCCCCAGCATTTT. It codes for CASSPAGRKNQPQHF.

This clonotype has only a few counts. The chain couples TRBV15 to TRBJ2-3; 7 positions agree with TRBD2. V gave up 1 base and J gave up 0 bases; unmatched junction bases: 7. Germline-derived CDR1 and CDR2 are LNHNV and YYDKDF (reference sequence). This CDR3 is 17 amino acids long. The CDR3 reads CATSRAQTSISTDTQYF. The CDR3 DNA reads TGTGCCACCAGCAGAGCCCAGACTAGCATAAGCACAGATACGCAGTATTTT.

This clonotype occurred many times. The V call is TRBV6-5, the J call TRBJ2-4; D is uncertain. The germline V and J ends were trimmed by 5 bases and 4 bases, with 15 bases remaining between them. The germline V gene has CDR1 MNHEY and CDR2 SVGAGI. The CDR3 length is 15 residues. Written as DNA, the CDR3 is TGTGCCAGCAGTCCCCGGGCCACCGGGAAAAACATTCAGTACTTC. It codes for CASSPRATGKNIQYF.

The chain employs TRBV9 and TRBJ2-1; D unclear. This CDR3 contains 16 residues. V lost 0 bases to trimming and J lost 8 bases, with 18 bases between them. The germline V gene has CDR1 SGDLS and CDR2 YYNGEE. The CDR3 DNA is TGTGCCAGCAGCGTAGCCTTAGTAGCCCCCCGGTATGAGCAGTTCTTC. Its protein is CASSVALVAPRYEQFF.

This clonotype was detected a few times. In DNA, the CDR3 is TGTGCCAGCAGCCGAGGGTTCACAGATACGCAGTATTTT. Protein sequence: CASSRGFTDTQYF. The genes are TRBV12-3 or TRBV12-4 and TRBJ2-3; TRBD2 is a possible D gene (5 bases). CDR3 length: 13 amino acids. Trimming shortened V by 6 bases and J by 2 bases, and 9 bases separated the two germline ends.

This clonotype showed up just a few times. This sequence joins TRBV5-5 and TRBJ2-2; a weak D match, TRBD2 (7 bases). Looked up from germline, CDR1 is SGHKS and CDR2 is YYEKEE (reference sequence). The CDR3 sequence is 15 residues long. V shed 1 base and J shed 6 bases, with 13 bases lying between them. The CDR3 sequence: CASSLYRGGSGELFF. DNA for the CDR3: TGTGCCAGCAGCTTGTATCGCGGGGGCTCCGGGGAGCTGTTTTTT.

The CDR3 protein is CASSLSTGQGSPLHF. DNA of the CDR3: TGTGCCAGCAGTTTATCGACGGGGCAGGGATCACCCCTCCACTTT. This chain links TRBV27 with TRBJ1-6; maybe TRBD1 (5 bases). V was trimmed by 0 bases and J by 10 bases, leaving 13 bases between them. Germline CDR1 reads MNHEY; CDR2 reads SMNVEV (reference sequence). The CDR3 is made up of 15 amino acids.

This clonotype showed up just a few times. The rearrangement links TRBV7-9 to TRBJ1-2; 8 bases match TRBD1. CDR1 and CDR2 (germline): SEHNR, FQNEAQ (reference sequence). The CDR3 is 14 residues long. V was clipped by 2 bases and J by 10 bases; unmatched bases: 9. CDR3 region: CASSLTPPGQVYTF. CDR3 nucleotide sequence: TGTGCCAGCAGCTTAACCCCTCCGGGACAGGTCTACACCTTC.

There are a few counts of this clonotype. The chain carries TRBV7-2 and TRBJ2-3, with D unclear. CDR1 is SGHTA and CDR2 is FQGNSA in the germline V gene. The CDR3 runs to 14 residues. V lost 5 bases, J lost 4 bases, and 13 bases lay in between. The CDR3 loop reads CASSPDRLPDTQYF. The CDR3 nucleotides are TGTGCCAGCAGCCCGGACCGCCTGCCAGATACGCAGTATTTT.

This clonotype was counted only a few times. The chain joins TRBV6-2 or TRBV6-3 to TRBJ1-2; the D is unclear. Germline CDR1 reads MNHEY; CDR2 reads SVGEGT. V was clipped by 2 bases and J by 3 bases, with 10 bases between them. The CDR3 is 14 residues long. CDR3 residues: CASSYVALDYGYTF. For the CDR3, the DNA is TGTGCCAGCAGTTACGTGGCCCTGGACTATGGCTACACCTTC.

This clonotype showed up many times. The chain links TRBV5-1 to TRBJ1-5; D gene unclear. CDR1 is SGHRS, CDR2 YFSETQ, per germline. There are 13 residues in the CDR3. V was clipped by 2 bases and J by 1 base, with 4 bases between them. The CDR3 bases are TGCGCCAGCAGCTTTAGCAGCAATCAGCCCCAGCATTTT. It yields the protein CASSFSSNQPQHF.

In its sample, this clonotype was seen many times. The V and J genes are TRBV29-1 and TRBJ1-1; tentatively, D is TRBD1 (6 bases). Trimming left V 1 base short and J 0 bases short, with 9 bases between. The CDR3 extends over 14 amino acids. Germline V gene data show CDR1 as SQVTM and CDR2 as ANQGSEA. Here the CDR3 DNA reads TGCAGCGTTGAAGTCGGGGGCATGAACACTGAAGCTTTCTTT. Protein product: CSVEVGGMNTEAFF.

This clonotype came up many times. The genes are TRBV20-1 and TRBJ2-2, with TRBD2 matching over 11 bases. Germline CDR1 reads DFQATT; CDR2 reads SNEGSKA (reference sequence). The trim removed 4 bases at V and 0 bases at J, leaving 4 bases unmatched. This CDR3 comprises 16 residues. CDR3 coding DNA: TGCAGTGCTAAGACTAGCGGGGCTCCGAACACCGGGGAGCTGTTTTTT. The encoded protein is CSAKTSGAPNTGELFF.

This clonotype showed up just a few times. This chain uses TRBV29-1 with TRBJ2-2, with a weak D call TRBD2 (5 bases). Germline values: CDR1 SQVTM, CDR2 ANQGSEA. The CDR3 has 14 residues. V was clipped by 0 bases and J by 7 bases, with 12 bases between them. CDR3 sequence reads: CSVEDQPGIGELFF. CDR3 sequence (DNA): TGCAGCGTTGAAGATCAACCGGGAATCGGGGAGCTGTTTTTT.